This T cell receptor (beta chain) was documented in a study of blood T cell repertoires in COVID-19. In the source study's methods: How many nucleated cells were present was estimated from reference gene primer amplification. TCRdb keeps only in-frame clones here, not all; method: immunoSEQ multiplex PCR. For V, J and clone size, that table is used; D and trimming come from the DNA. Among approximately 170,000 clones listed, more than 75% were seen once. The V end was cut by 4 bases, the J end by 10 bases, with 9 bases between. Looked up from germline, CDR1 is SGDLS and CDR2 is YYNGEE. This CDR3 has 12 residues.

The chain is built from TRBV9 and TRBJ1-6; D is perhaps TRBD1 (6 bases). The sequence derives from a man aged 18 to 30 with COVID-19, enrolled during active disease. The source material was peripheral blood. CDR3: CASSPGDSPLHF. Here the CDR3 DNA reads TGTGCCAGCAGCCCAGGGGACTCACCCCTCCACTTT.